This passage covers 24 T cell receptor beta chains from one sample sequenced in a study of T cell repertoires in ileal Crohn's disease. Sequencing was performed with immunoSEQ multiplex PCR; in TCRdb, only in-frame clones are kept and a portion is missing. The table has roughly 7,000 clones, over 80% seen once. The specimen was ileal tissue. These receptors all stem from an adult with Crohn's disease.

In DNA form, the CDR3 reads TGTGCCAGCAGCTTAGGAACTAGCGGGAGTTTCACAGATACGCAGTATTTT. This sequence encodes CASSLGTSGSFTDTQYF. The J gene is TRBJ2-3, the V gene TRBV11-2; 11 bases fit TRBD2. CDR3 size: 17 residues. Germline lookup yields CDR1 SGHAT and CDR2 FQNNGV. V lost 1 base to trimming and J lost 2 bases; unmatched junction nucleotides: 5.

The J gene is TRBJ2-7, the V gene TRBV6-6; TRBD1 might be the D (6 bases). The CDR3 has 15 residues. V was clipped by 2 bases and J by 3 bases, with 14 bases between them. CDR1 is MNHNY and CDR2 is SVGAGI in the germline V gene (reference sequence). CDR3 coding DNA: TGTGCCAGCAGTTACCGACAGGCGATTAACTACGAGCAGTACTTC. Amino acid sequence: CASSYRQAINYEQYF.

This chain links TRBV9 with TRBJ1-4; D gene ambiguous. CDR1 is SGDLS, CDR2 YYNGEE, per germline. The length of the CDR3 is 15 residues. Trimming took 4 bases from V and 0 from J, leaving 10 bases between them. In DNA, the CDR3 is TGTGCCAGCAGCCCAACAGTTGCAACTAATGAAAAACTGTTTTTT. This gives the protein CASSPTVATNEKLFF.

The chain joins TRBV6-1 to TRBJ2-7; unclear D gene. CDR3 length: 15 residues. The V gene lost 0 bases and the J gene lost 0 bases, with 9 bases spanning the gap. The germline V gene has CDR1 MNHNS and CDR2 SASEGT. CDR3 sequence (DNA): TGTGCCAGCAGTGAAGCTGGCGGTAGCTCCTACGAGCAGTACTTC. This encodes CASSEAGGSSYEQYF.

The chain recombines TRBV2 with TRBJ2-1; D possibly corresponds to TRBD2 (6 bases). The CDR3 covers 14 residues. Trimming left V 7 bases short and J 3 bases short, with 13 bases between. Germline loops: CDR1 SNHLY, CDR2 FYNNEI. CDR3 sequence reads: CASKVGAGYNEQFF. CDR3 in DNA: TGTGCCAGCAAAGTCGGAGCGGGCTACAATGAGCAGTTCTTC.

The gene calls are TRBV9 and TRBJ1-3; D remains ambiguous. CDR1 and CDR2 (germline): SGDLS, YYNGEE. The CDR3 runs 14 residues. With 3 bases removed from V and 0 bases from J, the gap between germline ends came to 7 bases. The chain's CDR3 is CASSAQNSGNTIYF. The CDR3 DNA is TGTGCCAGCAGCGCACAGAACTCTGGAAACACCATATATTTT.

The rearrangement uses TRBV5-1 and TRBJ2-7; 9 bases map to TRBD2. After removal of 0 bases from V and 3 bases from J, the junction contained 7 bases not matched to a gene. Germline V gives CDR1 SGHRS, CDR2 YFSETQ. The CDR3 has 16 amino acids. For the CDR3, the DNA is TGCGCCAGCAGCTTGGCAGAGACTAGCGGCCACTACGAGCAGTACTTC. It specifies CASSLAETSGHYEQYF.

CDR3 amino acids: CASSQRGPRASGSHGELFF. The CDR3 DNA sequence: TGCGCCAGCAGCCAAAGGGGCCCCAGGGCTAGCGGGAGTCACGGGGAGCTGTTTTTT. This chain links TRBV4-1 with TRBJ2-2; 10 bases match TRBD2. This CDR3 comprises 19 residues. Trimming took 2 bases from V and 7 from J; bases not matched to a gene: 16. Germline lookup yields CDR1 MGHRA and CDR2 YSYEKL.

The rearrangement joins TRBV5-1 to TRBJ1-2; possibly TRBD1 for D (6 bases). V was cut by 3 bases and J by 3 bases, with 9 bases left in between. This CDR3 comprises 13 residues. The germline CDR1 and CDR2 sequences are SGHRS and YFSETQ. The CDR3: CASSSRGDYGYTF. CDR3 nucleotide sequence: TGCGCCAGCAGCTCCAGGGGAGACTATGGCTACACCTTC.

J is TRBJ2-5 and V is TRBV27, with 7 bases matching TRBD1. The end of the DNA aligns better with TRBJ2-7, so the J call may be wrong. Looked up from germline, CDR1 is MNHEY and CDR2 is SMNVEV (reference sequence). The length of the CDR3 is 14 residues. The CDR3 spells CASRATGPTYEQYF. The CDR3 DNA follows: TGTGCCAGCAGGGCGACAGGGCCTACCTACGAGCAGTACTTC.

In DNA form, the CDR3 reads TGTGCCAGCAGCTTGGCAGGCATTAGAAGCACCATATATTTT. Translated: CASSLAGIRSTIYF. This chain uses TRBV7-9 with TRBJ1-3; D gene uncertain. Germline loops: CDR1 SEHNR, CDR2 FQNEAQ (reference sequence). Deletions cut 3 bases from V and 9 bases from J, with 15 bases between. The CDR3 is 14 residues long. The full variable domain, its missing parts supplied by reference TRBV7-9 and TRBJ1-3, is DTGVSQNPRHKITKRGQNVTFRCDPISEHNRLYWYRQTLGQGPEFLTYFQNEAQLEKSRLLSDRFSAERPKGSFSTLEIQRTEQGDSAMYLCASSLAGIRSTIYFGEGSWLTVV.

The rearrangement joins TRBV5-1 to TRBJ1-1, with D maybe TRBD1 (5 bases). The CDR3 runs to 14 residues. Per the germline V gene, CDR1 is SGHRS and CDR2 is YFSETQ. V was pared by 4 bases and J by 5 bases, with 15 bases between. The CDR3 region is CASSGGLRDTEAFF. CDR3 DNA sequence: TGCGCCAGCAGCGGGGGGTTAAGGGATACTGAAGCTTTCTTT.

The CDR3 DNA reads as TGTGCCAGCAGTCCCCTGAGCGGAGGCCAGACCCAGTACTTC. The encoded protein is CASSPLSGGQTQYF. The chain joins TRBV28 to TRBJ2-5; the D gene is possibly TRBD2 (5 bases). The V end was cut by 5 bases, the J end by 6 bases, with 16 bases between. CDR1 MDHEN and CDR2 SYDVKM come from the germline V gene. The CDR3 runs to 14 residues.

The table lists this clone with a count of one. The chain employs TRBV11-3 and TRBJ2-1, with 7 positions matching TRBD2. This CDR3 is built from 14 residues. J lost 9 bases, V lost 5 bases, and 10 bases had no gene match. Looked up from germline, CDR1 is SGHNT and CDR2 is YENEEA. Written as DNA, the CDR3 is TGTGCCAGCAGCCTTGAGGCGGGAGTCCGTGAGCAGTTCTTC. Protein sequence: CASSLEAGVREQFF.

The chain uses TRBV2 and TRBJ2-5, with 12 bases aligning to TRBD2. The trim removed 5 bases at V and 4 bases at J, leaving 5 bases unmatched. Germline assignment: CDR1 SNHLY and CDR2 FYNNEI. This CDR3 has 15 amino acids. CDR3 sequence reads: CASSREGLAGETQYF. The CDR3 nucleotides read TGTGCCAGCAGTAGGGAGGGACTAGCGGGAGAGACCCAGTACTTC.

This clone was counted a single time. The rearrangement joins TRBV7-8 to TRBJ2-5; 7 bases map to TRBD2. The J call is uncertain, as TRBJ2-7 better fits the DNA end. Germline V gene sequence: CDR1 SGHVS, CDR2 FQNEAQ. The CDR3 extends over 16 amino acids. The CDR3 DNA sequence: TGTGCCAGCAGCTTAGCGGGAGGGGCAACGTCCTACGAGCAGTACTTC. This sequence encodes CASSLAGGATSYEQYF.

A single count supports this clone. This CDR3 reads CSVEEGTEKLFF. The CDR3 DNA is TGCAGCGTTGAGGAGGGTACTGAAAAACTGTTTTTT. This chain links TRBV29-1 with TRBJ1-4; D not certain. The CDR3 extends over 12 amino acids. Deletions cut 3 bases from V and 7 bases from J, with 9 bases between. CDR1 is SQVTM, CDR2 ANQGSEA, per germline.

The sample holds one count of this clone. The chain uses TRBV9 and TRBJ2-2; D gene uncertain. The V end was cut by 4 bases, the J end by 4 bases, with 8 bases between. In germline, CDR1 is SGDLS, CDR2 YYNGEE. This CDR3 has 13 amino acids. In DNA, the CDR3 is TGTGCCAGCAGCAGCCTTAGCACCGGGGAGCTGTTTTTT. Protein: CASSSLSTGELFF.

CDR3 sequence (DNA): TGTGCCAGCAGCTTAGATCCGAGTAGGGGGCCAATAGGAGATACGCAGTATTTT. Its protein product is CASSLDPSRGPIGDTQYF. V gene TRBV11-2 combines with J gene TRBJ2-3, with 7 bases fitting TRBD1. The CDR3 is made up of 18 amino acids. Trimming cost V 0 bases and J 5 bases; bases outside gene matches: 14. Germline loops: CDR1 SGHAT, CDR2 FQNNGV. Filled out from reference TRBV11-2 and TRBJ2-3, the complete variable domain reads EAGVAQSPRYKIIEKRQSVAFWCNPISGHATLYWYQQILGQGPKLLIQFQNNGVVDDSQLPKDRFSAERLKGVDSTLKIQPAKLEDSAVYLCASSLDPSRGPIGDTQYFGPGTRLTVL.

The rearrangement links TRBV28 to TRBJ2-2; 8 bases line up with TRBD2. The junction had 10 bases not matched to a gene; V was cut back by 7 bases and J by 6 bases. The CDR3 spans 15 residues. Germline CDR1 and CDR2: MDHEN and SYDVKM. The CDR3 sequence: CASKFAGRVAGELFF. CDR3 DNA sequence: TGTGCCAGCAAATTCGCCGGGAGGGTAGCCGGGGAGCTGTTTTTT.

The chain recombines TRBV18 with TRBJ1-5, with 11 bases lining up with TRBD1. The CDR3 runs 15 residues. Germline assignment: CDR1 KGHSH and CDR2 LQKENI. With V trimmed by 5 bases and J by 7 bases, 7 bases remained unmatched. The CDR3 DNA is TGTGCCAGCTCATCATCGGGACAGGGGGTGCAGCCCCAGCATTTT. Its translation is CASSSSGQGVQPQHF.

This chain joins TRBV7-8 and TRBJ2-7, with a tentative D call TRBD1 (6 bases). The CDR3 spans 12 residues. Per the germline V gene, CDR1 is SGHVS and CDR2 is FQNEAQ. V was shortened by 4 bases and J by 6 bases, with 10 bases between the two germline ends. CDR3 residues: CASSSDSPEQYF. CDR3 DNA: TGTGCCAGCAGCTCGGACAGTCCCGAGCAGTACTTC.

This chain links TRBV2 with TRBJ2-1; TRBD2 agrees at 9 bases. The CDR3 is 16 residues long. Germline V gene data show CDR1 as SNHLY and CDR2 as FYNNEI. Trimming took 7 bases from V and 9 from J; bases not matched to a gene: 16. The CDR3 loop is CASTLPGLAHTGEQFF. In DNA form, the CDR3 reads TGTGCCAGCACTCTCCCGGGACTAGCACATACTGGTGAGCAGTTCTTC. Full variable domain (missing parts from reference TRBV2 and TRBJ2-1): EPEVTQTPSHQVTQMGQEVILRCVPISNHLYFYWYRQILGQKVEFLVSFYNNEISEKSEIFDDQFSVERPDGSNFTLKIRSTKLEDSAMYFCASTLPGLAHTGEQFFGPGTRLTVL.

The CDR3 DNA follows: TGTGCCAGCAGCTGGGGGACTAGCGGGGTGTACCAAGAGACCCAGTACTTC. Amino acids: CASSWGTSGVYQETQYF. The V gene is TRBV5-6, the J gene TRBJ2-5, with 13 bases lining up with TRBD2. The CDR3 has 17 residues. Germline V gene lookup returns CDR1 SGHDT and CDR2 YYEEEE. Trimming took 3 bases from V and 0 from J; bases not matched to a gene: 5.